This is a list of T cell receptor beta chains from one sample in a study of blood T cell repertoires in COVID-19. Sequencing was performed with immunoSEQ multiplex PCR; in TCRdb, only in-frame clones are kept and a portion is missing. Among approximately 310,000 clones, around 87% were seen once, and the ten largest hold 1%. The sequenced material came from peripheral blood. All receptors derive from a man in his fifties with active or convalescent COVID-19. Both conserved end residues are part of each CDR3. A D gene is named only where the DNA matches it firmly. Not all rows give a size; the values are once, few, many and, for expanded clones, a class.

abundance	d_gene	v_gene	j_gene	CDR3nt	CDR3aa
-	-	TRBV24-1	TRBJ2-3	TGTGCCACCGCGCTCTCAGGGTACACAGATACGCAGTATTTT	CATALSGYTDTQYF
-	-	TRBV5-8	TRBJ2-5	TGTGCCAGCAGCTTGGAAGCGCGGGGAGAGACCCAGTACTTC	CASSLEARGETQYF
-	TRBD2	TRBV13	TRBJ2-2	TGTGCCAGCAGCGCCACGACTAGCGAGGCGAACACCGGGGAGCTGTTTTTT	CASSATTSEANTGELFF
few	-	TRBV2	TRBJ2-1	TGTGCCAGCAGTGCCCGGAGCTCCTACAATGAGCAGTTCTTC	CASSARSSYNEQFF
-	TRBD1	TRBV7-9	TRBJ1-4	TGTGCCAGCAGCCTCACAGGGGGGGATGAAAAACTGTTTTTT	CASSLTGGDEKLFF
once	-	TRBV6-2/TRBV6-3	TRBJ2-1	TGTGCCAGCAGTCTGGGGCCTAACAATGAGCAGTTCTTC	CASSLGPNNEQFF
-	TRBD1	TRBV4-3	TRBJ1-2	TGCGCCAGCAGCCCCATCAAGGGGGCTAGTGGCTACACCTTC	CASSPIKGASGYTF
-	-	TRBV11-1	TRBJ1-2	TGTGCCACCGCGTCAGGGCCCGATAGCTATGGCTACACCTTC	CATASGPDSYGYTF
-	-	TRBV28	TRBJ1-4	TGTGCCAGCAGTCTCCATCGACAAGCCGGAAATGAAAAACTGTTTTTT	CASSLHRQAGNEKLFF
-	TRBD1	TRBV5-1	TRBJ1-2	TGCGCCAGCAGCTTGGGACAGGGCGGCGGCTACACCTTC	CASSLGQGGGYTF
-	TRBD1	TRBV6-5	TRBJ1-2	TGTGCCAGCAGAACAAACGACAGGGTCTATGGCTACACCTTC	CASRTNDRVYGYTF
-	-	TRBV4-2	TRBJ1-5	TGTGCCAGCAGCCGCGAATTAAAGGGTTTGGGGGAGGGTCAGCCCCAGCATTTT	CASSRELKGLGEGQPQHF
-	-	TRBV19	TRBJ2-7	TGTGCCAGTAGTGTCCAGGGAACCTACGAGCAGTACTTC	CASSVQGTYEQYF
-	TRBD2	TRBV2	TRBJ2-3	TGTGCCAGCAGTGCCGGAATCGCGGGGGGGGATACGCAGTATTTT	CASSAGIAGGDTQYF
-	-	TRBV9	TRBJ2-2	TGTGCCAGCAGCACTCAGGTTACGGGGACCGGGGAGCTGTTTTTT	CASSTQVTGTGELFF
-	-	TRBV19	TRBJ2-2	TGTGCCAGTAGTATCGGACAGTGGAACACCGGGGAGCTGTTTTTT	CASSIGQWNTGELFF
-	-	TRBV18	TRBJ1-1	TGTGCCAGCTCAGCAGGGGAGACGAACACTGAAGCTTTCTTT	CASSAGETNTEAFF
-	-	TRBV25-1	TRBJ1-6	TGTGCCAGCAGTGAAACAGGCGGCTCTGCTTTTAATTCACCCCTCCACTTT	CASSETGGSAFNSPLHF
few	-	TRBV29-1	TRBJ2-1	TGCAGCGTGGGGGGACTGGAAGGCGATGAGCAGTTCTTC	CSVGGLEGDEQFF
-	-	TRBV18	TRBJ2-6	TGTGCCAGCTCACCACGGCTAGGAATCTTGCCTGGGGCCAACGTCCTGACTTTC	CASSPRLGILPGANVLTF
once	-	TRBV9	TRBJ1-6	TGTGCCAGCAGCGTCGTAGACGGAGATAATTCACCCCTCCACTTT	CASSVVDGDNSPLHF
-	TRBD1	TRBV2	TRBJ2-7	TGTGCCAGCAGCCGGGACAGAGGGGCCTACGAGCAGTACTTC	CASSRDRGAYEQYF
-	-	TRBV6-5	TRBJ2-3	TGTGCCAGCAGTTACCTTGCGCAGGGTGCAGATACGCAGTATTTT	CASSYLAQGADTQYF
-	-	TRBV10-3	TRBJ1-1	TGTGCCATCAGTGAGTCGGGGGGGGGCACTGAAGCTTTCTTT	CAISESGGGTEAFF
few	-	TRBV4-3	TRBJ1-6	TGCGCCAGCAGCTCAGACAGGATCTATAATTCACCCCTCCACTTT	CASSSDRIYNSPLHF
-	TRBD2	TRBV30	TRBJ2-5	TGTGCCTGGAGCCCGGGACTAGCGGGGGCAGAGACCCAGTACTTC	CAWSPGLAGAETQYF
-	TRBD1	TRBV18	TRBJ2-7	TGTGCCAGCTCACCGGGACAGGGGAGAAACGAGCAGTACTTC	CASSPGQGRNEQYF
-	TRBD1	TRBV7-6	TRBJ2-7	TGTGCCAGCAGCTCTCTTGGACAGGGCCTCTACTACGAGCAGTACTTC	CASSSLGQGLYYEQYF
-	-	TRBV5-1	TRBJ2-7	TGCGCCAGCAGCACCACACTGGGGGGCTCCTACGAGCAGTACTTC	CASSTTLGGSYEQYF
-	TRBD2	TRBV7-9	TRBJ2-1	TGTGCCAGCAGCTTACCTCCGCGGCTAGCGGGTATACACAATGAGCAGTTCTTC	CASSLPPRLAGIHNEQFF
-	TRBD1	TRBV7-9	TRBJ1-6	TGTGCCAGCAGCTCCAGCGCGGGGGGGACAGCGAATAATTCACCCCTCCACTTT	CASSSSAGGTANNSPLHF